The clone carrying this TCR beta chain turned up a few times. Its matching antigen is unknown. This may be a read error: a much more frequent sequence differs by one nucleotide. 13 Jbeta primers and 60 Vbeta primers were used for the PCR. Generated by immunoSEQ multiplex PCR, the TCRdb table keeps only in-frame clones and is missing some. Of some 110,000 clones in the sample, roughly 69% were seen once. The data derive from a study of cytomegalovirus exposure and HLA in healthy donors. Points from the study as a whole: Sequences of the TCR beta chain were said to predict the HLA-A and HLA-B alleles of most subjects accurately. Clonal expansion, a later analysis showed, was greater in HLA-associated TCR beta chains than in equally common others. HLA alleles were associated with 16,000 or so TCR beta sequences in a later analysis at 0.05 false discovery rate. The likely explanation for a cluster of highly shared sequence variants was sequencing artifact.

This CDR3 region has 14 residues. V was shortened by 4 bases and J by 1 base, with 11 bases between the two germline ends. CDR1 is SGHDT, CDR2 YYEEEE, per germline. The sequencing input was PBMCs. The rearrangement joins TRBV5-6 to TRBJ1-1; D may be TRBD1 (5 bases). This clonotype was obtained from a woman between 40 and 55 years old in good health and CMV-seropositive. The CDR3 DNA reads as TGTGCCAGCAGCCTAACAGGAGAGAACACTGAAGCTTTCTTT. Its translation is CASSLTGENTEAFF.